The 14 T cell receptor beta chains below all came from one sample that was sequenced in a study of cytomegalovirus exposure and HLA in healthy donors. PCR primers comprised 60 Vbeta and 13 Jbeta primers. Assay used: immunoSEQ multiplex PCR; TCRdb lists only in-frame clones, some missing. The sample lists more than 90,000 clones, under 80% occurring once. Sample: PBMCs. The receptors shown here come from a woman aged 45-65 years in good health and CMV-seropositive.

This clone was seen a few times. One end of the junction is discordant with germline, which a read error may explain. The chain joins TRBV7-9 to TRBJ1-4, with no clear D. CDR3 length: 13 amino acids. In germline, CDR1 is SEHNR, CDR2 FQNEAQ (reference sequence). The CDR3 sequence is CASSVAPSEKLFF. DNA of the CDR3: TGTGCCAGCAGCGTAGCCCCTTCGGAAAAACTGTTTTTT.

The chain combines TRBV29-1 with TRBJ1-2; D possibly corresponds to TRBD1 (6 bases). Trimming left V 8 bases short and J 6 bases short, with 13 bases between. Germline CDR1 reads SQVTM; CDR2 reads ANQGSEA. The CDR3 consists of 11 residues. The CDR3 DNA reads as TGCAGCTCTACAGGGAGAGATGGCTACACCTTC. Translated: CSSTGRDGYTF.

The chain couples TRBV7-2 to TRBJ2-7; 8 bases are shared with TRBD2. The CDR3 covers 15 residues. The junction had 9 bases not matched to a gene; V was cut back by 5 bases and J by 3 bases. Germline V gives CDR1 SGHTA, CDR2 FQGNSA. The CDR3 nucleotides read TGTGCCAGCAGCGATAATAGCGGGACCTACTACGAGCAGTACTTC. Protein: CASSDNSGTYYEQYF.

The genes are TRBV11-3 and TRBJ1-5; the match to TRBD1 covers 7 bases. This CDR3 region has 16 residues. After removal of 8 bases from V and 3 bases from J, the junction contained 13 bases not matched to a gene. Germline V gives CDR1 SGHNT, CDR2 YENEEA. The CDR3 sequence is CASAMTGQHINQPQHF. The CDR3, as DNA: TGTGCCAGCGCCATGACGGGACAGCATATCAATCAGCCCCAGCATTTT.

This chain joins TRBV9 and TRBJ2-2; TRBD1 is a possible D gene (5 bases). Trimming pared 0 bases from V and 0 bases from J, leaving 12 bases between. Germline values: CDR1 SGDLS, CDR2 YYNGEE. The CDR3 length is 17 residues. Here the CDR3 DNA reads TGTGCCAGCAGCGTAGACCCCTCAGGGACGAACACCGGGGAGCTGTTTTTT. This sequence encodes CASSVDPSGTNTGELFF.

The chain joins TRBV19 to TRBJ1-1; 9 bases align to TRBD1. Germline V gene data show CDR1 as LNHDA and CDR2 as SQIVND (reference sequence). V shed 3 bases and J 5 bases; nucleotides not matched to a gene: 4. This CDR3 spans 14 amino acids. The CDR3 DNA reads TGTGCCAGTAGTATTACAGGGGGCCCAACTGAAGCTTTCTTT. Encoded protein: CASSITGGPTEAFF. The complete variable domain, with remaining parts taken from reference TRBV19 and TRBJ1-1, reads DGGITQSPKYLFRKEGQNVTLSCEQNLNHDAMYWYRQDPGQGLRLIYYSQIVNDFQKGDIAEGYSVSREKKESFPLTVTSAQKNPTAFYLCASSITGGPTEAFFGQGTRLTVV.

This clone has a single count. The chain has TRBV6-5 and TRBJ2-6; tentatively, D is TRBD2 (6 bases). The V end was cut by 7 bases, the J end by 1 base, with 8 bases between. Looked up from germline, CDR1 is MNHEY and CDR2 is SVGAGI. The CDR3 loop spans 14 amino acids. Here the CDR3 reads CASIGGSGANVLTF. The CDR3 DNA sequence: TGTGCCAGCATCGGGGGTTCTGGGGCCAACGTCCTGACTTTC.

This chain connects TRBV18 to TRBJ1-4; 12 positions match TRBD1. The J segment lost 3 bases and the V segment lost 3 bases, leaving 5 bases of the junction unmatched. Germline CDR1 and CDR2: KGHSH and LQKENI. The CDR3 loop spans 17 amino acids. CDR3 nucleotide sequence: TGTGCCAGCTCACCGGGGACAGGGGGCTTGGCTAATGAAAAACTGTTTTTT. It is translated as CASSPGTGGLANEKLFF.

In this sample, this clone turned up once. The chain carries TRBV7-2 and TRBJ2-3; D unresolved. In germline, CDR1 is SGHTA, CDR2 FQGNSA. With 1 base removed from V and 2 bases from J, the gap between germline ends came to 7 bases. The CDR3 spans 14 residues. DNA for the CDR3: TGTGCCAGCAGCTTAGGGTCTACCACAGATACGCAGTATTTT. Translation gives CASSLGSTTDTQYF. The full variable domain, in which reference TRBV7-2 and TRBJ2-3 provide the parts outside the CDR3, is GAGVSQSPSNKVTEKGKDVELRCDPISGHTALYWYRQSLGQGLEFLIYFQGNSAPDKSGLPSDRFSAERTGGSVSTLTIQRTQQEDSAVYLCASSLGSTTDTQYFGPGTRLTVL.

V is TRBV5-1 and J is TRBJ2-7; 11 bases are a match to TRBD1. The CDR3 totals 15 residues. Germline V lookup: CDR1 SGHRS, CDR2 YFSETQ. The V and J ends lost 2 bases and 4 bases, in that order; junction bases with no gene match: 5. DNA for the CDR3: TGCGCCAGCAGCTTTGGGACAGGGGGGTTTTACGAGCAGTACTTC. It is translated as CASSFGTGGFYEQYF.

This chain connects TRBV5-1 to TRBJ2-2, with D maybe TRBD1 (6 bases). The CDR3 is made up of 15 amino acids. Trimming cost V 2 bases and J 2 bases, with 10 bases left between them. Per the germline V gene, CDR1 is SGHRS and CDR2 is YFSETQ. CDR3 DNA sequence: TGCGCCAGCAGCTTTTCGGGGACAAACACCGGGGAGCTGTTTTTT. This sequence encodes CASSFSGTNTGELFF.

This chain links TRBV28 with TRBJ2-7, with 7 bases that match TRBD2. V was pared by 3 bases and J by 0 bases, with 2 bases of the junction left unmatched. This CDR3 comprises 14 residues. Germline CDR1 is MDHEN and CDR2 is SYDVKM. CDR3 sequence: CASSFQRGSYEQYF. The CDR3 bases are TGTGCCAGCAGTTTCCAGCGGGGCTCCTACGAGCAGTACTTC.

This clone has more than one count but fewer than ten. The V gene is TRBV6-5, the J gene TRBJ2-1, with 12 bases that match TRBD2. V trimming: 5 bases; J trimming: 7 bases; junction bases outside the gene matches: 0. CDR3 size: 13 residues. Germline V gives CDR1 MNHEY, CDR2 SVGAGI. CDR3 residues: CASSGTSGNEQFF. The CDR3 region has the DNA TGTGCCAGCAGTGGGACTAGCGGGAATGAGCAGTTCTTC.

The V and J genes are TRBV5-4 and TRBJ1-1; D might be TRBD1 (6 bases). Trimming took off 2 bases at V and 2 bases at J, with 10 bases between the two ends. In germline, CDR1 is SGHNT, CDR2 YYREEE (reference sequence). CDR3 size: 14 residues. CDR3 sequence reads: CASSFAQGNTEAFF. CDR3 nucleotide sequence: TGTGCCAGCAGCTTCGCACAGGGAAACACTGAAGCTTTCTTT.